Listed below are T cell receptor beta chains from one sample, sequenced in a study of T cell responses to AZD1222 COVID-19 vaccine. Assay used: immunoSEQ multiplex PCR; TCRdb lists only in-frame clones, some missing. The sample includes 110,000 to 150,000 clones, approximately 90% of them seen just once. Specimen: peripheral blood, collected on day 0 of AZD1222 vaccination. These receptors were obtained from an adult in good health. Both conserved end residues are part of each CDR3. A D gene is named only where the DNA matches it firmly. Only some rows state a clone size, as once, few, many or a class for expanded clones.

j_call d_call clone_size v_call cdr3_length cdr3_aa cdr3_nt
TRBJ2-7 . . TRBV7-6 12 CASSFLRSEQYF TGTGCCAGCAGCTTTCTAAGATCGGAGCAGTACTTC
TRBJ1-1 . . TRBV30 13 CAWSVDTNTEAFF TGTGCCTGGAGTGTTGACACGAACACTGAAGCTTTCTTT
TRBJ1-1 . . TRBV9 17 CASSVEPGTGADTEAFF TGTGCCAGCAGCGTAGAACCCGGGACGGGGGCGGACACTGAAGCTTTCTTT
TRBJ1-2 TRBD1 . TRBV6-5 12 CASNKDRAGYTF TGTGCCAGCAATAAAGACAGGGCTGGCTACACCTTC
TRBJ2-3 . . TRBV11-2 16 CASSPRLGLSTDTQYF TGTGCCAGCAGCCCCAGACTAGGCCTTAGCACAGATACGCAGTATTTT
TRBJ2-1 . . TRBV7-9 13 CAIAGSPYNEQFF TGTGCCATAGCCGGGAGCCCCTACAATGAGCAGTTCTTC
TRBJ1-2 . . TRBV10-3 12 CAISDSSTAYTF TGTGCCATCAGTGATTCCAGTACAGCCTACACCTTC
TRBJ1-5 . once TRBV6-5 14 CASIAQGGIGPQHF TGTGCCAGCATCGCACAAGGGGGGATCGGGCCCCAGCATTTT
TRBJ2-1 . . TRBV5-1 16 CASSLDQGRIPNEQFF TGCGCCAGCAGCTTGGATCAGGGGAGAATACCCAATGAGCAGTTCTTC
TRBJ1-1 . . TRBV20-1 13 CSATEGPYTEAFF TGCAGTGCTACTGAGGGACCCTACACTGAAGCTTTCTTT
TRBJ1-3 . . TRBV7-8 16 CASSFRWESSGNTIYF TGTGCCAGCAGCTTTAGGTGGGAGAGCTCTGGAAACACCATATATTTT
TRBJ1-2 . once TRBV4-1 15 CASSPGYGQGYGYTF TGCGCCAGCAGCCCCGGTTACGGGCAGGGATATGGCTACACCTTC
TRBJ2-1 TRBD2 . TRBV7-2 16 CASRGQAGGSYNEQFF TGTGCCAGCAGGGGTCAGGCGGGAGGGTCCTACAATGAGCAGTTCTTC
TRBJ2-2 . . TRBV5-1 16 CASSLGGTANPGELFF TGCGCCAGCAGCTTGGGTGGGACTGCGAATCCCGGGGAGCTGTTTTTT
TRBJ1-1 TRBD1 . TRBV7-8 15 CASSFSQTGGDEAFF TGTGCCAGCAGCTTCTCTCAAACAGGGGGCGACGAAGCTTTCTTT
TRBJ1-1 TRBD1 . TRBV20-1 15 CSASRQGARNTEAFF TGCAGTGCTAGTCGGCAGGGGGCGCGGAACACTGAAGCTTTCTTT
TRBJ1-2 . . TRBV7-9 11 CATYWERGYTF TGTGCCACCTACTGGGAACGCGGCTACACCTTC
TRBJ2-2 . . TRBV5-6 16 CASSLPVSGPSGELFF TGTGCCAGCAGCTTGCCCGTCAGTGGTCCATCCGGGGAGCTGTTTTTT
TRBJ2-1 TRBD1 . TRBV28 13 CASTSGTGGGQFF TGTGCCAGTACCTCCGGGACAGGGGGCGGGCAGTTCTTC
TRBJ1-1 TRBD1 . TRBV30 12 CAWSVDRDEAFF TGTGCCTGGAGTGTAGACAGGGATGAAGCTTTCTTT
TRBJ1-2 . . TRBV7-9 14 CASSPGEKNYGYTF TGTGCCAGCAGCCCTGGGGAAAAAAACTATGGCTACACCTTC
TRBJ2-3 TRBD2 . TRBV2 17 CASSAGVAGGITDTQYF TGTGCCAGCAGTGCTGGGGTAGCGGGAGGGATCACAGATACGCAGTATTTT